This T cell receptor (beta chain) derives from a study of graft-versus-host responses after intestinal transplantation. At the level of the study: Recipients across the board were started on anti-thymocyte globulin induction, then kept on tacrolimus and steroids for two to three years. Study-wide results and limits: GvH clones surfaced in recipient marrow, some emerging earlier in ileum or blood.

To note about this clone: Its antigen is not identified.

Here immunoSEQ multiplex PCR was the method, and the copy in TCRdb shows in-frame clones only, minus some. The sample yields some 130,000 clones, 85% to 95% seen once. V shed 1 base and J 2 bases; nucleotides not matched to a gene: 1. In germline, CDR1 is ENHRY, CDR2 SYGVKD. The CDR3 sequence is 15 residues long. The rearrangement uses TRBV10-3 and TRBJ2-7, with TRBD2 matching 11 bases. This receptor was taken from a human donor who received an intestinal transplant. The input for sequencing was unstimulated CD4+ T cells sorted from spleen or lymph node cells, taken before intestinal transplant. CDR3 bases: TGTGCCATCAGTGAGTTGGGACTAGCGGCCTACGAGCAGTACTTC. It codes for CAISELGLAAYEQYF.